Many counts were recorded for the clone carrying this T cell receptor (beta chain). As yet, its antigen is unknown. The data are from a study of identical twins. Study outcomes and limitations: Out-of-frame alpha sequences that twins shared showed excess low generation probability. Memory repertoires showed no such pattern, whereas abundant cord blood beta clonotypes carried fewer insertions.

The CDR3 sequence is 13 residues long. Between the trimmed V and J ends, which lost 4 bases and 9 bases, there was a span of 14 bases. Germline V gene sequence: CDR1 SGHDN, CDR2 FVKESK. Unique molecular identifiers were in the cDNA, with template-switch universal primer binding. TCRdb reanalysed the 5' RACE reads using MiXCR and keeps one entry per CDR3 protein. The sample shows a few hundred thousand distinct CDR3 sequences, approximately 16% of them seen only once. The same data also went into a second study, on yellow fever vaccine responses in identical twins. That paper adds: Twins showed a vaccine T cell response that reportedly seemed partly convergent, partly personalized.

Specimen: CD4+ T cells sorted from blood. This receptor was identified in a woman in her late teens or twenties in good health. V and J are TRBV14 and TRBJ2-3, with D unresolved. CDR3 protein: CASSPFDGSTQYF. The CDR3 region has the DNA TGTGCCAGCAGCCCTTTCGACGGATCAACGCAGTATTTT.